This entry concerns a single TCR beta chain. This clone's antigen is unknown. The cohort was made up of roughly 670 healthy bone marrow donors. Cohort members were all nominally healthy when sampled, although unrecorded immune exposures were likely present. The donor was CMV seropositive and was included in the group of some 290 seropositive cohort members. A peripheral blood sample was provided by each donor, and peripheral blood mononuclear cells were used for TCR beta sequencing. Genomic DNA was extracted from the blood cell samples with the Qiagen DNeasy Blood Extraction Kit. This sample was taken from a study of cytomegalovirus exposure and HLA in healthy donors (TCRdb year 2017). Some background on the complete study: An earlier analysis of approximately 640 of the donors reported 250 to 350 Gb of sequence data and 100 million to 140 million unique TCR beta sequences from 150 million to 200 million T cells. The study combined high-throughput TCR immunosequencing, statistical association of individual TCRs with disease status, and machine learning to predict cytomegalovirus infection status. Because of strong linkage in the cohort, a handful of DR-DQ haplotypes were treated as single units for association and clustering. In a later genetic analysis, genome-wide SNP genotypes for about three fifths of the 666 donors were used, and that subset was treated as a discovery cohort. Class I and class II HLA loci were covered by the typing at four-digit resolution. Along with the roughly 610-subject first cohort, a separate validation cohort of over a hundred different subjects was used. Of the roughly 400 genotyped donors, roughly 76% were placed in the genetic ancestry cluster associated with self-reported Caucasian donors. Approximately 330 gigabases of sequencing data and around 80 million unique TCR sequences made up an early release that covered 500 to 700 HLA-typed donors. On average, 235,054 unique TCR beta nucleotide sequences were sequenced per donor among 398 genotyped donors of the cohort, with roughly 20% of those sequences being non-productive. Every discovery cohort repertoire had been produced on one sequencing platform. Rather than using new phenotypic data, the later analysis identified candidate immune exposures from TCR beta sequences and from how often those sequences occurred across donors. Donor age, sex, ethnicity and CMV serostatus were compiled alongside the repertoire data. The study aimed to test whether signatures of past pathogen exposure could be identified by cataloging public T cell receptors. To study patterns of TCR occurrence, a later analysis re-analyzed previously published TCR beta repertoires from around 660 donors and added high-resolution HLA genotyping. In an earlier analysis of 550 to 700 of the donors, high-throughput TCR beta sequencing was used to judge whether each TCR beta V gene segment behaved as functional or pseudogenic. The study used immunosequencing to profile the T cell repertoires of several hundred subjects and linked those repertoires to cytomegalovirus serostatus. The number of typed donors differed by locus: about 629-630 for A, B, C, DRB1 and DQB1; 500 to 550 for DQA1; approximately 600 for DPA1; and some 430 for DPB1.

Library construction relied on the immunoSEQ multiplex PCR assay. A mixture of 60 forward primers for TCR Vbeta segments and 13 reverse primers for TCR Jbeta segments was used in the multiplex PCR. The CDR3 region of rearranged TCR beta genes was amplified from genomic DNA by a multiplex PCR assay. Amplified TCR beta libraries were sequenced as 87-base-pair reads on the Illumina HiSeq System. The published analysis was carried out like this. In a later analysis, roughly 80 million unique TCR beta chains were counted across the 666 repertoires, and around 10 million of these chains were shared by at least two donors. A nearest-neighbor algorithm error-corrected the raw reads and collapsed the reads into unique sequences, merging closely related sequences to remove PCR and sequencing errors. CDR3 sequences were aligned to IMGT reference sequences to assign V, D and J gene segments. For a sequence to be retained, at least a six-nucleotide match to both a V gene segment and a J gene segment was required. A rearrangement counted as productive if the CDR3 had no stop codons and remained in frame with V and J, and every other rearrangement counted as non-productive. Following IMGT convention, CDR3 was defined as the stretch from the second conserved V-encoded cysteine to the conserved J-encoded phenylalanine. The earlier analysis of some 580 of the donors excluded any sequence lacking an unambiguous match to a single V gene segment. In an earlier analysis of approximately 590 of the donors, V segments were called functional above 56.7% productive rearrangements and were called segregating when the between-donor standard deviation exceeded 5%. A statistical classification framework was developed to diagnose cytomegalovirus status using the catalog of TCR beta chain sequences. V and J gene assignment, in a later analysis, came from comparing TCR nucleotide sequences with IMGT/GENE-DB human TR gene sequences. Using the TCRdist pipeline, a later analysis assigned CDR3 sequences along with most-parsimonious VDJ recombination scenarios. A later analysis defined each TCR beta chain by its CDR3 amino acid sequence plus V-gene family, and excluded reads lacking a unique V-gene family. In a later analysis, around 600 highly shared, low-generation-probability nucleotide sequences were removed to address suspected cross-contamination and a sequencing artifact. In a later analysis, a clonal expansion index for each public chain was calculated from normalized within-repertoire ranks of inferred template counts. In a later analysis, generation probabilities were computed with a VDJ recombination model fitted to out-of-frame rearrangements, and the resulting probabilities were checked against IGoR. Hypergeometric tests were used in a later analysis to score TCR-TCR, TCR-HLA and TCR-CMV co-occurrence, with a repertoire-size bias correction applied to the TCR pairs. False discovery rates were estimated in a later analysis by permuting HLA or CMV assignments 20 times. In a later analysis, co-occurring TCRs were grouped using DBSCAN, and TCRdist sequence similarity was added for clustering within HLA-allele-positive subsets. Co-occurrence clustering excluded repertoires with fewer than 30,000 or more than 120,000 public chains, plus five with anomalous nucleotide sharing. In its TCRdb copy, this immuneACCESS table keeps in-frame sequences only and misses some clones. Where compared with another copy, unresolved V genes explain less than half of these, and the others have no known cause. The D gene and trimming were derived from the DNA, and the V and J assignments and clone size from that table. The data table for this sample lists around 190,000 clones. Jointly, the top ten make up about 1% of the sample.

Broader findings and caveats from the paper: Correlated functional status among segregating V segments might be attributable to linkage disequilibrium, but an unknown experimental factor could not be ruled out. The authors suggested that the approach could potentially be extended to other disease states and immunological phenotypes. In a later analysis, the rate of TCR association differed among HLA loci, with DRB1 alleles having the most associated TCRs and HLA-C alleles having the fewest. A later genetic analysis associated a missense DCLRE1C variant with V-gene and J-gene trimming of TCR beta chains, and an independent cohort replicated the association. According to a later genetic analysis, donors in an Asian-associated ancestry cluster had fewer N-insertions in productive TCRs than the approximately 700-donor mean. A cluster of highly shared sequence variants was judged likely to be a technical artifact of the sequencing pipeline. The study listed 150 to 200 TCR beta chains as associated with cytomegalovirus. Sequencing depth was assumed to be roughly uniform across donors in the presence/absence analyses, though that assumption may not hold. In an earlier analysis of some 640 of the donors, most TCR beta V segments were observed in productive rearrangements about 87% or about 30% of the time, broadly matching IMGT annotations. A further reported finding was that TCR beta sequences accurately predicted the HLA-A and HLA-B alleles for most subjects in the first cohort. Most TCR sequences were observed very rarely across donors, whereas some public TCRs were present in many individuals. The classifier was reported to diagnose cytomegalovirus status with high specificity and sensitivity in both the original cohort and the validation cohort. CMV serostatus was the only immune exposure information available for the cohort. This cohort had only TCR beta chains sequenced, and the lack of alpha or paired-chain data limited which features could be detected. In a later analysis, HLA-associated TCR beta chains were found to be more clonally expanded and to have lower generation probabilities than equally common non-associated chains. According to a later analysis, parvovirus B19, influenza, CMV and Epstein-Barr virus appeared linked to several top co-occurrence clusters. Most CMV-associated TCR beta chains appeared to be HLA-restricted in a later analysis, and the HLA associations seemed to be driven largely by CMV exposure. HLA typing was unavailable for some donors at each locus, so association tests used only the typed subset. When HLA alleles, especially DR and DQ, strongly co-occurred, TCR associations were difficult to assign to individual alleles. In vitro tests confirmed that three of the cytomegalovirus-associated TCR beta chains recognize cytomegalovirus antigens. In a later analysis, over 15,000 TCR beta sequences were associated with specific HLA alleles at a false discovery rate of 0.05. About 17 rarely observed V segments, including chromosome 9 orphons, were excluded from the earlier analysis of about 600 of the donors because counts were too low.

This sequence originates from a woman aged 30 to 39 in good health and CMV-seropositive. The sample was PBMCs.

The nucleotide sequence is TGTGCCACCAGCAGAAGACGAGGGTTGACAGGGTGGACTGAAGCTTTCTTT. Its amino acids are CATSRRRGLTGWTEAFF. The chain is made from TRBV15 and TRBJ1-1, and 7 junction bases match TRBD1. Trimming leaves V shorter by 2 bases and J shorter by 5 bases, with the junction holding 14 bases beyond the gene matches. The CDR3 goes from the cysteine to the phenylalanine over 17 residues. Only the CDR3 part of the read is kept: 51 bases, read in frame from the first base. The germline V gene (reference sequence) gives CDR1 as LNHNV and CDR2 as YYDKDF.